These 31 T cell receptor beta chains originate from one sample sequenced in a study of early T cells in non-severe SARS-CoV-2 infection. TCRdb independently ran MiXCR on the 5' RACE reads; one entry per CDR3 protein. Seen here are about 64,000 distinct CDR3 sequences, around 20% observed once, and the top ten hold approximately 15%. Sequences were derived from whole blood, sampled at baseline. Receptor source: an adult who was a healthcare worker with PCR-confirmed SARS-CoV-2 infection or an uninfected control (not recorded which).

This clonotype was seen many times. CDR3 bases: TGTGCCAGCAGTGTGGAGAGTAACACTGAAGCTTTCTTT. It yields the protein CASSVESNTEAFF. The chain recombines TRBV2 with TRBJ1-1; D uncertain. CDR3 length: 13 amino acids. The V gene's germline CDR1 is SNHLY and CDR2 FYNNEI. V dropped 4 bases and J dropped 2 bases, with 8 bases sitting between them.

Many counts were recorded for this clonotype. V usage is TRBV7-6 and J usage is TRBJ2-6, with D unclear. Deletions cut 1 base from V and 2 bases from J, with 6 bases between. The CDR3 has 15 residues. The germline CDR1 and CDR2 sequences are SGHVS and FNYEAQ. CDR3 DNA: TGTGCCAGCAGCTTAGGGATCGCTGGGGCCAACGTCCTGACTTTC. Amino acid sequence: CASSLGIAGANVLTF.

The rearrangement links TRBV6-5 to TRBJ1-5; TRBD1 matches at 8 bases. The V segment lost 0 bases and the J segment 9 bases; nucleotides outside the gene matches: 7. This CDR3 is built from 15 residues. The germline CDR1 and CDR2 sequences are MNHEY and SVGAGI. The CDR3 sequence is CASSYSGQGAAPQHF. The CDR3 region has the DNA TGTGCCAGCAGTTACTCCGGGCAGGGGGCAGCGCCCCAGCATTTT.

The V gene is TRBV7-3, the J gene TRBJ1-6; D remains ambiguous. Germline CDR1 is SGHTA and CDR2 is FQGTGA. V was cut by 0 bases and J by 5 bases, with 11 bases left in between. There are 16 residues in the CDR3. CDR3 DNA: TGTGCCAGCAGCTTAACGGGGTTGAGGAATAATTCACCCCTCCACTTT. It translates to CASSLTGLRNNSPLHF.

V and J are TRBV4-1 and TRBJ2-1; 8 bases match TRBD1. Germline CDR1 MGHRA, CDR2 YSYEKL. The CDR3 is 15 residues long. The junction had 2 bases not matched to a gene; V was cut back by 1 base and J by 3 bases. CDR3 DNA: TGCGCCAGCAGCCAAGTGGGACAGGTCTACAATGAGCAGTTCTTC. Translating gives CASSQVGQVYNEQFF.

This clonotype was seen a few times. The chain combines TRBV13 with TRBJ1-1; D is uncertain. The CDR3 runs 11 residues. The germline CDR1 and CDR2 sequences are PRHDT and FYEKMQ (reference sequence). V was cut by 3 bases and J by 4 bases, with 3 bases left in between. The CDR3 region is CASSFSTEAFF. CDR3 bases: TGTGCCAGCAGCTTTAGCACTGAAGCTTTCTTT.

The chain recombines TRBV5-1 with TRBJ2-1; 12 bases map to TRBD1. The CDR3 has 15 amino acids. V was pared by 3 bases and J by 8 bases, with 6 bases of the junction left unmatched. Germline CDR1 reads SGHRS; CDR2 reads YFSETQ. In nucleotides, the CDR3 is TGCGCCAGCAGCTCGTCGGGGACAGGGGGCGATGAGCAGTTCTTC. It yields the protein CASSSSGTGGDEQFF.

The J gene is TRBJ2-5, the V gene TRBV20-1, with a weak D call TRBD2 (5 bases). The CDR3 runs 13 residues. Looked up from germline, CDR1 is DFQATT and CDR2 is SNEGSKA (reference sequence). V dropped 4 bases and J dropped 2 bases, with 11 bases sitting between them. CDR3 nucleotides: TGCAGTGCTACCCTTTCGGGGCAAGAGACCCAGTACTTC. This encodes CSATLSGQETQYF.

The count of this clonotype is one. V and J are TRBV30 and TRBJ2-6, with 8 bases aligning to TRBD1. V trimming: 5 bases; J trimming: 1 base; junction bases outside the gene matches: 4. Germline CDR1 reads GTSNPN; CDR2 reads SVGIG (reference sequence). The length of the CDR3 is 15 residues. The CDR3 reads CAWDTGGSGANVLTF. The DNA of the CDR3 is TGTGCCTGGGATACAGGGGGTTCTGGGGCCAACGTCCTGACTTTC. Variable domain in full (rest from reference TRBV30 and TRBJ2-6): SQTIHQWPATLVQPVGSPLSLECTVEGTSNPNLYWYRQAAGRGLQLLFYSVGIGQISSEVPQNLSASRPQDRQFILSSKKLLLSDSGFYLCAWDTGGSGANVLTFGAGSRLTVL.

This clonotype turned up a few times. The rearrangement links TRBV20-1 to TRBJ1-3; possible D gene TRBD1, 5 bases. CDR3 length: 16 amino acids. CDR1 DFQATT and CDR2 SNEGSKA come from the germline V gene (reference sequence). V lost 6 bases and J lost 3, with 21 bases in between. CDR3 amino acids: CSATDRDGRFGNTIYF. For the CDR3, the DNA is TGCAGTGCCACGGACCGGGACGGTAGATTTGGAAACACCATATATTTT.

This clonotype has a count of ten or more. The chain carries TRBV18 and TRBJ2-7, with a possible D match to TRBD1 (6 bases). The V end lost 6 bases, the J end lost 6 bases, and 15 bases lay between the germline ends. The germline V gene encodes CDR1 KGHSH and CDR2 LQKENI. The CDR3 has 13 amino acids. DNA for the CDR3: TGTGCCAGCTCCCTCGACAGGATCGCCGAGCAGTACTTC. It is translated as CASSLDRIAEQYF. The full variable domain, rest sourced from reference TRBV18 and TRBJ2-7, is NAGVMQNPRHLVRRRGQEARLRCSPMKGHSHVYWYRQLPEEGLKFMVYLQKENIIDESGMPKERFSAEFPKEGPSILRIQQVVRGDSAAYFCASSLDRIAEQYFGPGTRLTVT.

The sample holds a few counts of this clonotype. This chain links TRBV7-6 with TRBJ2-1; 8 nucleotides agree with TRBD2. J was trimmed by 5 bases and V by 5 bases; bases with no gene match: 5. This CDR3 spans 14 amino acids. Germline V gene lookup returns CDR1 SGHVS and CDR2 FNYEAQ. This CDR3 is CASSPFSGDNEQFF. CDR3 nucleotides: TGTGCCAGCAGCCCATTTAGCGGGGACAATGAGCAGTTCTTC. Looking up the rest from reference TRBV7-6 and TRBJ2-1 gives the full variable domain: GAGVSQSPRYKVTKRGQDVALRCDPISGHVSLYWYRQALGQGPEFLTYFNYEAQQDKSGLPNDRFSAERPEGSISTLTIQRTEQRDSAMYRCASSPFSGDNEQFFGPGTRLTVL.

This clonotype was observed a handful of times. V and J are TRBV4-1 and TRBJ2-7; no firm D call. The ends were cut back, 3 bases at V and 3 bases at J, with 9 bases in the middle. Per germline, CDR1 MGHRA and CDR2 YSYEKL. This CDR3 is 13 amino acids long. The CDR3 protein is CASSQAGLYEQYF. The CDR3 DNA reads TGCGCCAGCAGCCAGGCAGGCCTCTACGAGCAGTACTTC.

V and J are TRBV11-3 and TRBJ2-2; the match to TRBD1 covers 8 bases. CDR1 SGHNT and CDR2 YENEEA come from the germline V gene. V lost 1 base, J lost 4 bases, and 8 bases stayed unmatched. The CDR3 length is 17 residues. CDR3 DNA: TGTGCCAGCAGCTTAGCTCGGGGGACAGGATCCACCGGGGAGCTGTTTTTT. It specifies CASSLARGTGSTGELFF.

This sequence joins TRBV7-7 and TRBJ1-5; D gene ambiguous. V was clipped by 5 bases and J by 4 bases, with 18 bases between them. The V gene's germline CDR1 is SSHAT and CDR2 FNYEAQ (reference sequence). The CDR3 is made up of 16 amino acids. CDR3 coding DNA: TGTGCCAGCAGCCCGAGGACCTCCCCGGGTAATCAGCCCCAGCATTTT. It specifies CASSPRTSPGNQPQHF.

There are a few counts of this clonotype. The chain employs TRBV27 and TRBJ2-7; D gene ambiguous. The CDR3 is made up of 15 amino acids. Between the trimmed V and J ends, which lost 7 bases and 2 bases, there was a span of 18 bases. CDR1 and CDR2 from the germline V gene are MNHEY and SMNVEV (reference sequence). The CDR3 loop is CASTPSAKGTYEQYF. The CDR3 DNA follows: TGTGCCAGCACCCCCTCGGCCAAGGGAACCTACGAGCAGTACTTC.

The chain employs TRBV4-1 and TRBJ2-2; D may match TRBD1 or TRBD2 (5 bases each). Germline CDR1 MGHRA, CDR2 YSYEKL. The V end lost 1 base, the J end lost 3 bases, and 18 bases lay between the germline ends. The CDR3 is 18 amino acids. CDR3 nucleotides: TGCGCCAGCAGCCAAGCCCGAGGGGCCGCTCTATACACCGGGGAGCTGTTTTTT. Protein sequence: CASSQARGAALYTGELFF.

This chain uses TRBV2 with TRBJ2-3; D not resolved. V lost 5 bases and J lost 6, with 18 bases in between. The CDR3 consists of 15 residues. The germline gives CDR1 SNHLY, CDR2 FYNNEI. CDR3 sequence: CASSIYSLARDTQYF. The DNA of the CDR3 is TGTGCCAGCAGTATTTATTCCCTCGCCCGGGATACGCAGTATTTT.

In its sample, this clonotype was seen many times. This sequence joins TRBV2 and TRBJ2-3; no firm D call. In germline, CDR1 is SNHLY, CDR2 FYNNEI. This CDR3 has 13 amino acids. V was shortened by 8 bases and J by 0 bases, with 9 bases between the two germline ends. The CDR3 is CASVLASTDTQYF. The CDR3, as DNA: TGTGCCAGCGTCTTGGCTAGCACAGATACGCAGTATTTT.

Only a few counts were recorded for this clonotype. The CDR3 bases are TGTGCCAGCAGAAGTAGCGGGGGGGCCGGGGAGCTGTTTTTT. Translating gives CASRSSGGAGELFF. The chain combines TRBV6-2 or TRBV6-3 with TRBJ2-2; 11 bases match TRBD2. Trimming cost V 6 bases and J 6 bases; bases outside gene matches: 3. The CDR3 is made up of 14 amino acids. CDR1 is MNHEY, CDR2 SVGEGT, per germline.

V is TRBV5-1 and J is TRBJ2-4; D is perhaps TRBD1 (7 bases). Germline V lookup: CDR1 SGHRS, CDR2 YFSETQ. The CDR3 spans 15 residues. V lost 4 bases to trimming and J lost 4 bases, with 15 bases between them. CDR3 protein: CASSPETGTKNIQYF. In DNA, the CDR3 is TGCGCCAGCAGCCCGGAGACAGGGACTAAAAACATTCAGTACTTC.

The chain has TRBV10-3 and TRBJ1-6; tentatively, D is TRBD1 (6 bases). V was trimmed by 10 bases and J by 7 bases, leaving 17 bases between them. CDR1 is ENHRY, CDR2 SYGVKD, per germline. This CDR3 has 14 residues. Here the CDR3 reads CATGNRAYNSPLHF. CDR3 nucleotide sequence: TGTGCCACTGGGAACAGGGCTTACAATTCACCCCTCCACTTT.

The chain uses TRBV11-2 and TRBJ2-2, with D perhaps matching TRBD2 (6 bases). This CDR3 comprises 18 residues. From germline, CDR1 is SGHAT and CDR2 FQNNGV. Trimming stripped 1 base from V and 3 bases from J, with 18 bases between. The CDR3 DNA reads TGTGCCAGCAGCTTAGGAAGATGGTGGGGGGAGCACACCGGGGAGCTGTTTTTT. Encoded protein: CASSLGRWWGEHTGELFF.

The gene calls are TRBV18 and TRBJ1-4; unclear D gene. Trimming cost V 3 bases and J 0 bases, with 5 bases left between them. CDR1 is KGHSH, CDR2 LQKENI, per germline. The CDR3 runs 14 residues. The chain's CDR3 is CASSPAATNEKLFF. For the CDR3, the DNA is TGTGCCAGCTCACCTGCCGCAACTAATGAAAAACTGTTTTTT.

This chain uses TRBV3-1 with TRBJ2-1, with 14 bases fitting TRBD2. The CDR3 loop spans 16 amino acids. Germline CDR1 and CDR2: LGHDT and YNNKEL (reference sequence). The V gene end was trimmed by 4 bases and the J gene end by 7 bases; junction bases not matched to a gene: 6. The CDR3 DNA is TGTGCCAGCAGCCGTATGACTAGCGGGGGGGCGAATGAGCAGTTCTTC. Its translation: CASSRMTSGGANEQFF.

The V and J genes are TRBV7-9 and TRBJ2-1; 7 bases agree with TRBD1. The trim removed 4 bases at V and 7 bases at J, leaving 10 bases unmatched. CDR3 length: 15 amino acids. Germline assignment: CDR1 SEHNR and CDR2 FQNEAQ (reference sequence). CDR3 region: CASSSQGWMANEQFF. The CDR3, as DNA: TGTGCCAGCAGCTCACAGGGGTGGATGGCGAATGAGCAGTTCTTC.

The J gene is TRBJ2-6, the V gene TRBV19; D possibly corresponds to TRBD1 (5 bases). V was cut by 8 bases and J by 0 bases, with 5 bases left in between. CDR1 is LNHDA, CDR2 SQIVND, per germline (reference sequence). CDR3 size: 13 residues. DNA of the CDR3: TGTGCCAGTGACAGCTCTGGGGCCAACGTCCTGACTTTC. It translates to CASDSSGANVLTF.

This rearrangement joins TRBV5-1 to TRBJ2-5; possible D gene TRBD1, 6 bases. Germline loops: CDR1 SGHRS, CDR2 YFSETQ. The ends were cut back, 5 bases at V and 2 bases at J, with 16 bases in the middle. The CDR3 totals 15 residues. The CDR3 region is CASRLTPGQQETQYF. CDR3 DNA sequence: TGCGCCAGCAGACTCACCCCGGGACAACAAGAGACCCAGTACTTC. Filled out from reference TRBV5-1 and TRBJ2-5, the complete variable domain reads KAGVTQTPRYLIKTRGQQVTLSCSPISGHRSVSWYQQTPGQGLQFLFEYFSETQRNKGNFPGRFSGRQFSNSRSEMNVSTLELGDSALYLCASRLTPGQQETQYFGPGTRLLVL.

This clonotype was seen a handful of times. V gene TRBV7-9 combines with J gene TRBJ2-3; 9 bases are a match to TRBD2. CDR1 SEHNR and CDR2 FQNEAQ come from the germline V gene (reference sequence). The junction had 4 bases not matched to a gene; V was cut back by 5 bases and J by 1 base. The CDR3 sequence is 15 residues long. CDR3 sequence reads: CASSRERGGTDTQYF. For the CDR3, the DNA is TGTGCCAGCAGCCGGGAGCGGGGGGGCACAGATACGCAGTATTTT.

This clonotype was observed many times. V gene TRBV19 combines with J gene TRBJ2-3; D remains ambiguous. This CDR3 has 13 residues. The germline V gene encodes CDR1 LNHDA and CDR2 SQIVND (reference sequence). V lost 2 bases to trimming and J lost 6 bases, with 9 bases between them. CDR3 nucleotides: TGTGCCAGTAGTATACTCCTCGCGGATACGCAGTATTTT. It yields the protein CASSILLADTQYF.

The chain uses TRBV5-4 and TRBJ2-7; D is tentatively TRBD1 or TRBD2 (7 bases each). The ends were cut back, 3 bases at V and 7 bases at J, with 14 bases in the middle. The CDR3 is 13 residues long. The germline V gene has CDR1 SGHNT and CDR2 YYREEE (reference sequence). The CDR3 sequence is CASSYDREGEQYF. The CDR3 DNA follows: TGTGCCAGCAGCTATGACAGGGAGGGAGAGCAGTACTTC.